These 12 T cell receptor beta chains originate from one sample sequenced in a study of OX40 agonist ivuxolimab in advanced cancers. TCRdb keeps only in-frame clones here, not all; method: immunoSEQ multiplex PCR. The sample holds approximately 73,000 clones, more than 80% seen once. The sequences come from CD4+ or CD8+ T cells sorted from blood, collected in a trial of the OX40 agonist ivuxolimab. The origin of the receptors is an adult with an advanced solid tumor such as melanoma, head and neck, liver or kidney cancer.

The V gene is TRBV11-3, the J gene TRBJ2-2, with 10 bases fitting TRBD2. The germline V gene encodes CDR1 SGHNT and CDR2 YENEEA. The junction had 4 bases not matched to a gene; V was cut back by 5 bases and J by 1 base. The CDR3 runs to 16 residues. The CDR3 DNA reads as TGTGCCAGCAGCGCGGGACTAGCGTTGAACACCGGGGAGCTGTTTTTT. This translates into CASSAGLALNTGELFF.

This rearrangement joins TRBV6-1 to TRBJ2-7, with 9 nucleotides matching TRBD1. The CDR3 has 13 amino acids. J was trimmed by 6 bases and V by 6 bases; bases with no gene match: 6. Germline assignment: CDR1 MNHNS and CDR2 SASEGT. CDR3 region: CASRGTGYIEQYF. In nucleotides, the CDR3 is TGTGCCAGCAGGGGGACAGGGTACATCGAGCAGTACTTC.

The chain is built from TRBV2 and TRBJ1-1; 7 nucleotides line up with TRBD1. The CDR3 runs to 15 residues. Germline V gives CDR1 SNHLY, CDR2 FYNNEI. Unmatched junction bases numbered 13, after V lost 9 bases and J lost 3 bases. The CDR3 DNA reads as TGTGCCAGAAAGATTCCAACAGGGGCCCACACTGAAGCTTTCTTT. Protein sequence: CARKIPTGAHTEAFF.

The CDR3 protein is CASSLRAWDRGPNEQFF. For the CDR3, the DNA is TGTGCCAGCAGTTTACGTGCTTGGGACAGGGGCCCCAATGAGCAGTTCTTC. The J gene is TRBJ2-1, the V gene TRBV28, with 10 positions matching TRBD1. CDR1 MDHEN and CDR2 SYDVKM come from the germline V gene. The CDR3 extends over 17 amino acids. V was pared by 2 bases and J by 6 bases, with 10 bases of the junction left unmatched.

The CDR3 protein is CASKPADDRGYEQYF. In nucleotides, the CDR3 is TGTGCCAGCAAGCCGGCAGACGATCGAGGGTACGAGCAGTACTTC. The chain is built from TRBV28 and TRBJ2-7, with a possible D match to TRBD2 (5 bases). The CDR3 consists of 15 residues. CDR1 and CDR2 from the germline V gene are MDHEN and SYDVKM. V lost 7 bases, J lost 4 bases, and 20 bases lay in between.

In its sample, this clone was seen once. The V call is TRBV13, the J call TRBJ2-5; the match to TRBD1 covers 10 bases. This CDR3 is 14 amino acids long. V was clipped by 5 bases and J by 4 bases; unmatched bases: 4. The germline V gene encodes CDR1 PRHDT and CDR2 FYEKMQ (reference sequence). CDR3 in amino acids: CASSRGQGRETQYF. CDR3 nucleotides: TGTGCCAGCAGCCGGGGACAGGGGAGAGAGACCCAGTACTTC.

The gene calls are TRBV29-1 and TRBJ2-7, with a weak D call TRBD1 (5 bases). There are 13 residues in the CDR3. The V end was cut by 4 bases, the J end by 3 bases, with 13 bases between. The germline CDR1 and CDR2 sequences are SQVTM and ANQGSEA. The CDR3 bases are TGCAGCGTTGTTGAGGCAGGGAACTACGAGCAGTACTTC. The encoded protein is CSVVEAGNYEQYF.

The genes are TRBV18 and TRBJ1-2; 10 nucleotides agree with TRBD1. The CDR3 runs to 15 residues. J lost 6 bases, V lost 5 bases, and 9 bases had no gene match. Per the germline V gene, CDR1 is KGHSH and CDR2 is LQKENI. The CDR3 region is CASSALGQGDHGYTF. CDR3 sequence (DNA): TGTGCCAGCTCAGCTCTAGGACAGGGGGATCATGGCTACACCTTC.

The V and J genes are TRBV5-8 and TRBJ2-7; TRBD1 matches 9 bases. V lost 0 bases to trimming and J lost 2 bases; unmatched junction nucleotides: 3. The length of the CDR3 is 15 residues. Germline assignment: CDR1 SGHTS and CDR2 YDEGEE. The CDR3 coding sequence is TGTGCCAGCAGCTTGGGACAGGGGGGCGCCTACGAGCAGTACTTC. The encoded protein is CASSLGQGGAYEQYF.

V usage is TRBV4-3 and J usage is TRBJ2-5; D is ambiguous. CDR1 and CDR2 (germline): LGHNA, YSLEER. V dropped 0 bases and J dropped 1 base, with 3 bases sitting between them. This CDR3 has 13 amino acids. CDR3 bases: TGCGCCAGCAGCCAAGAACCCCAAGAGACCCAGTACTTC. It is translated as CASSQEPQETQYF.

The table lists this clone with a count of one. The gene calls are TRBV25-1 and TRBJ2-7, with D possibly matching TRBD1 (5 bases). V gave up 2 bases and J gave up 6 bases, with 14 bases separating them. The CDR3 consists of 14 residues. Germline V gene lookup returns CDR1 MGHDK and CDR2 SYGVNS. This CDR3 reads CASSEQGALGEQYF. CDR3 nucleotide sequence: TGTGCCAGCAGTGAACAAGGGGCGCTAGGCGAGCAGTACTTC.

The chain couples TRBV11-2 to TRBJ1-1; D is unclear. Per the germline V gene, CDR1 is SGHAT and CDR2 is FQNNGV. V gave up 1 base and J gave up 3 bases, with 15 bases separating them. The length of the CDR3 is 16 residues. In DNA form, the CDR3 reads TGTGCCAGCAGCTTAGGTCCCGAGCCGAGGGACACTGAAGCTTTCTTT. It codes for CASSLGPEPRDTEAFF.